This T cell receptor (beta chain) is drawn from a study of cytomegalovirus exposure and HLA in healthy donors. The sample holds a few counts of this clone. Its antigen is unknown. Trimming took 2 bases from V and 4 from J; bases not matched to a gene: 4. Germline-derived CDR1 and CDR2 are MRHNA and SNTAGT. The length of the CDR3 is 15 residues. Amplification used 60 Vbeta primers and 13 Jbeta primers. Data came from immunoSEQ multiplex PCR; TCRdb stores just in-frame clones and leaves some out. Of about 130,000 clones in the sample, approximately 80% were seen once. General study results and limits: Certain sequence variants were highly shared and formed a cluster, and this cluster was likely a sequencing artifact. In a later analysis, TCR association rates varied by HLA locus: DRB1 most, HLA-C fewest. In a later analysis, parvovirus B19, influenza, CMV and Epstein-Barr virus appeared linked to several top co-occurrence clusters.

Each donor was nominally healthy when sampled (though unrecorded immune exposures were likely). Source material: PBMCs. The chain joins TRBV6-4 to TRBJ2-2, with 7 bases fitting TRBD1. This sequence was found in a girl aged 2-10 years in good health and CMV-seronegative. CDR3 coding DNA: TGTGCCAGCAGTGACGGGTCAGGGGGCACCGGGGAGCTGTTTTTT. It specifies CASSDGSGGTGELFF.